The clone carrying this T cell receptor (beta chain) appeared a few times. The antigen is unknown. These data belong to a study of response to subunit inactivated influenza vaccine. Study-level findings and limits: The authors offered the suggestion that each seasonal influenza vaccination recruits few new T cells.

Germline V gives CDR1 SGHRS, CDR2 YFSETQ. The CDR3 is 15 amino acids. Trimming removed 4 bases from V and 7 bases from J, with 17 bases in between. TCRdb itself ran the RT-PCR reads through MiXCR, one entry per CDR3 protein. The repertoire holds 500,000 to 550,000 distinct CDR3 sequences, with approximately 7.7% as singletons. This material consisted of PBMCs from blood, taken around 25 months after vaccination. The chain recombines TRBV5-1 with TRBJ1-4; maybe TRBD1 (6 bases). The clonotype originates from a man between 50 and 75 years old who received an inactivated influenza vaccine. DNA for the CDR3: TGCGCCAGCAGCCCCCTTAACAGGGTGTCTGAAAAACTGTTTTTT. Protein: CASSPLNRVSEKLFF.